A single T cell receptor beta chain is shown here with its context. Antigen specificity is unknown. The data stem from a study of shared clonotypes between healthy human individuals. Points from the study as a whole: Naive subsets typically showed greater estimated richness than memory subsets.

The assay was immunoSEQ multiplex PCR, and TCRdb's table has in-frame clones only and misses some. The sample lists around 100,000 clones, approximately 65% occurring once. The clonotype was recovered from a woman in her 30s in good health. The sequenced material came from memory CD8+ T cells sorted from blood. Indicated subset: CD45RO+ cells pooled with CCR7-negative TemRA cells.

DNA for the CDR3: TGTGCCAGCAGCTCAGGGACAGGTAGCAATCAGCCCCAGCATTTT. Translating gives CASSSGTGSNQPQHF. The chain joins TRBV9 to TRBJ1-5, with 8 bases identical to TRBD1. This CDR3 is built from 15 residues. V lost 4 bases and J lost 0; bases outside the gene matches: 3. CDR1 SGDLS and CDR2 YYNGEE come from the germline V gene.